This record concerns one T cell receptor (beta chain) sequence. The study drew participants aged roughly 18 to 95 years from 20 to 30 US areas. Clinical history reported by participants formed the basis on which cohorts were assigned. What the recovered Cohort 3 donors had was two negative PCRs, clearance, or symptom resolution. Germline V CDR1 and CDR2: MDHEN, SYDVKM. The V and J ends lost 6 bases and 3 bases respectively, with 14 bases between them. The CDR3 length is 14 residues. Produced via immunoSEQ multiplex PCR; TCRdb's table is partial and in-frame only. The table includes about 64,000 clones, 70% to 90% detected once. This sample was taken from a study of blood T cell repertoires in COVID-19. Study at large: Samples taken during acute and convalescent COVID-19 were collected in the United States, Italy and Spain.

The sample taken for sequencing was PBMCs or T cells enriched from blood (not recorded which). The chain is built from TRBV28 and TRBJ1-2; the D gene is possibly TRBD1 (5 bases). The origin of this receptor is a woman aged 40 to 50 who had recovered from COVID-19. In nucleotides, the CDR3 is TGTGCCAGCAGCTCCGTGGAGGGGCACTATGGCTACACCTTC. Residues: CASSSVEGHYGYTF.